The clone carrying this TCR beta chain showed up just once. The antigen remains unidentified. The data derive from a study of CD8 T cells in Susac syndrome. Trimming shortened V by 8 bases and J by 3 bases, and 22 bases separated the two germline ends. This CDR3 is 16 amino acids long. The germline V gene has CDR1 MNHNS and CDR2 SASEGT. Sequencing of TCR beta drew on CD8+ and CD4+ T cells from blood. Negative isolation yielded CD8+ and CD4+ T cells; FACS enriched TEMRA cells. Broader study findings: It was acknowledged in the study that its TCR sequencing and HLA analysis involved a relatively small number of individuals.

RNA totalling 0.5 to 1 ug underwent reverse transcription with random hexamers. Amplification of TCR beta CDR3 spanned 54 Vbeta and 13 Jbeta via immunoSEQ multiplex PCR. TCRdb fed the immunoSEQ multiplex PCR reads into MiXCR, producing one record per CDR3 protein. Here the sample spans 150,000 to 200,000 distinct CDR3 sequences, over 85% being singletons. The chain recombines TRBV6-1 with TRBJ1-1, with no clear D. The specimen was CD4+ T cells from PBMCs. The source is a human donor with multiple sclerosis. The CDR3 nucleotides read TGTGCCAGCTCCCCCCGCGTGCTGGGAACATACACTGAAGCTTTCTTT. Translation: CASSPRVLGTYTEAFF.